This entry lists 8 T cell receptor beta chains sequenced from one sample in a study of blood T cells in healthy people across ages. Combining a sample-barcoded 5' primer with a J-beta primer mix, a second PCR ran for roughly 7 to 12 cycles. TCRdb itself ran the 5' RACE reads through MiXCR, one entry per CDR3 protein. The repertoire includes over 950,000 distinct CDR3 sequences, just over 50% of them detected once, and over 20% sits in the top ten. Sequencing used blood. The receptors were sampled from a woman aged 55-70 years in good health.

CDR3: CASSQAGTGVTEQYF. Written as DNA, the CDR3 is TGTGCCAGCAGCCAAGCCGGGACAGGAGTCACCGAGCAGTACTTC. V is TRBV3-1 and J is TRBJ2-7, with 8 bases lining up with TRBD1. The CDR3 runs to 15 residues. Germline CDR1 LGHDT, CDR2 YNNKEL (reference sequence). The ends lost 1 base at V and 6 bases at J; junction bases unmatched: 8.

The table lists this clonotype with a few counts. The J gene is TRBJ1-1, the V gene TRBV7-2, with unresolved D. V gave up 5 bases and J gave up 8 bases, with 18 bases separating them. CDR3 length equals 14 residues. From germline, CDR1 is SGHTA and CDR2 FQGNSA. In nucleotides, the CDR3 is TGTGCCAGCAGCCGGGGTCGGGCTATGGTGGAAGCTTTCTTT. This encodes CASSRGRAMVEAFF.

The V and J genes are TRBV29-1 and TRBJ2-3; D perhaps matches TRBD2 (5 bases). V gave up 7 bases and J gave up 5 bases, with 19 bases separating them. Germline V gene lookup returns CDR1 SQVTM and CDR2 ANQGSEA. The CDR3 length is 14 residues. The CDR3 loop reads CSAYGGRDQDTQYF. CDR3 bases: TGCAGCGCCTACGGTGGACGGGATCAAGATACGCAGTATTTT.

The table lists this clonotype with many counts. This rearrangement joins TRBV13 to TRBJ2-7; D is possibly TRBD2 (6 bases). Germline V gene lookup returns CDR1 PRHDT and CDR2 FYEKMQ (reference sequence). V was clipped by 5 bases and J by 6 bases, with 11 bases between them. The length of the CDR3 is 12 residues. This CDR3 reads CASSRSGGEQYF. CDR3 sequence (DNA): TGTGCCAGCAGCCGGTCCGGGGGCGAGCAGTACTTC.

This clonotype was observed at least ten times. The genes are TRBV2 and TRBJ2-6; TRBD1 might be the D (5 bases). There are 14 residues in the CDR3. V was clipped by 6 bases and J by 0 bases, with 6 bases between them. From germline, CDR1 is SNHLY and CDR2 FYNNEI. CDR3 in amino acids: CASRQGSGANVLTF. As DNA, the CDR3 is TGTGCCAGCAGGCAGGGCTCTGGGGCCAACGTCCTGACTTTC.

This clonotype was picked up a small number of times. The V and J genes are TRBV6-5 and TRBJ2-7; 7 nucleotides align to TRBD1. The CDR3 contains 14 residues. Germline V gives CDR1 MNHEY, CDR2 SVGAGI. The ends lost 8 bases at V and 6 bases at J; junction bases unmatched: 13. CDR3 in amino acids: CASASGRGIAEQYF. In nucleotides, the CDR3 is TGTGCCAGCGCCTCCGGCAGGGGGATAGCCGAGCAGTACTTC.

V is TRBV27 and J is TRBJ2-5; D tentatively reads TRBD1 or TRBD2 (6 bases each). Germline assignment: CDR1 MNHEY and CDR2 SMNVEV (reference sequence). This CDR3 comprises 14 residues. V gave up 4 bases and J gave up 11 bases, with 20 bases separating them. CDR3 nucleotide sequence: TGTGCCAGCAGTTCAGACAGGCGTACGGGAGAGCAGTACTTC. This sequence encodes CASSSDRRTGEQYF.

The J gene is TRBJ2-1, the V gene TRBV12-3 or TRBV12-4; 8 positions agree with TRBD2. The CDR3 sequence is 14 residues long. Unmatched junction bases numbered 8, after V lost 8 bases and J lost 5 bases. CDR3 nucleotides: TGTGCCAGCGGTTACGGGAGGGGCGACAATGAGCAGTTCTTC. Amino acids: CASGYGRGDNEQFF.